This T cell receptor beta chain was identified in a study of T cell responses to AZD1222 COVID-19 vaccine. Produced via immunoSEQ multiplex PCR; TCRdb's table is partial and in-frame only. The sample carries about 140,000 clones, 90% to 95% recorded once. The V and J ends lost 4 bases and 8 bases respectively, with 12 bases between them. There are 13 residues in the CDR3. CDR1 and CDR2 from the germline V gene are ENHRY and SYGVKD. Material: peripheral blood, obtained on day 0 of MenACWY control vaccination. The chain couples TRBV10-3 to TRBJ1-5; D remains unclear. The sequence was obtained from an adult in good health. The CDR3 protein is CAISVSSAEPQHF. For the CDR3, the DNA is TGTGCCATCAGTGTGTCAAGCGCCGAGCCCCAGCATTTT.